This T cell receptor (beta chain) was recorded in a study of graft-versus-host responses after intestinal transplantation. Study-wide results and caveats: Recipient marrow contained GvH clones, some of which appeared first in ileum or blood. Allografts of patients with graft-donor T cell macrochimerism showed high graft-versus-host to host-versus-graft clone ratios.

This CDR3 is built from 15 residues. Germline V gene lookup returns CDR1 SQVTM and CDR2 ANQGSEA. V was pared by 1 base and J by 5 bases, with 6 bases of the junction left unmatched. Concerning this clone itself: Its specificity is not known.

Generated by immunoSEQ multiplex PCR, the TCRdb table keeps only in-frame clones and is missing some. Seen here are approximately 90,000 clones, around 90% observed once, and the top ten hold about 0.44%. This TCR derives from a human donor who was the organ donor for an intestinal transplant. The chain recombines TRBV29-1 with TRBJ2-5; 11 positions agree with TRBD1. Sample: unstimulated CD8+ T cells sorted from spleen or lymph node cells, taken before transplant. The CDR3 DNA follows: TGCAGCGTTGAAGTTTTGGACAGGGGGCACGAGACCCAGTACTTC. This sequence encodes CSVEVLDRGHETQYF.